The 19 T cell receptor beta chains below come from one sample, sequenced in a study of shared T cell receptors in the human thymus. The assay was immunoSEQ multiplex PCR, and TCRdb's table has in-frame clones only and misses some. The sample has hundreds of thousands of clones; more than 75% are singletons. This same sample was also part of a study on human thymus T cells.

What was sequenced was thymocytes. All receptors derive from a boy under two years old with a congenital heart defect.

This clone was observed a single time. The rearrangement links TRBV10-3 to TRBJ1-2; TRBD1 might be the D (6 bases). The CDR3 spans 15 residues. Trimming took off 6 bases at V and 0 bases at J, with 14 bases between the two ends. CDR1 and CDR2 from the germline V gene are ENHRY and SYGVKD. The CDR3 loop reads CAIRGNRDTNYGYTF. CDR3 DNA sequence: TGTGCCATCAGGGGTAACAGGGATACTAACTATGGCTACACCTTC.

V and J are TRBV7-6 and TRBJ1-5; no clear D gene. Trimming cost V 1 base and J 9 bases, with 13 bases left between them. CDR3 size: 14 residues. Germline-derived CDR1 and CDR2 are SGHVS and FNYEAQ. In DNA form, the CDR3 reads TGTGCCAGCAGCTTAGGCTGGGCCGCAGGGCCCCAGCATTTT. Its translation is CASSLGWAAGPQHF.

The chain joins TRBV5-6 to TRBJ1-1; 8 nucleotides line up with TRBD1. The CDR3 is 15 residues long. The germline V gene encodes CDR1 SGHDT and CDR2 YYEEEE. With V trimmed by 4 bases and J by 4 bases, 9 bases remained unmatched. CDR3 residues: CASSQGQGITTEAFF. In DNA form, the CDR3 reads TGTGCCAGCAGCCAAGGACAGGGAATTACCACTGAAGCTTTCTTT.

The chain is built from TRBV7-8 and TRBJ1-5, with unresolved D. CDR3 size: 16 residues. V lost 4 bases, J lost 0 bases, and 13 bases lay in between. Per germline, CDR1 SGHVS and CDR2 FQNEAQ. The CDR3 bases are TGTGCCAGCAGCTGTTTACCGGAGAATAGCAATCAGCCCCAGCATTTT. The encoded protein is CASSCLPENSNQPQHF.

This chain uses TRBV13 with TRBJ1-2, with TRBD1 matching 9 bases. Germline lookup yields CDR1 PRHDT and CDR2 FYEKMQ (reference sequence). The CDR3 is made up of 15 amino acids. V trimming: 5 bases; J trimming: 8 bases; junction bases outside the gene matches: 12. CDR3 in DNA: TGTGCCAGCAGCCCCCGGGACAGGGTCACCTTCGGCTACACCTTC. Its protein is CASSPRDRVTFGYTF.

V is TRBV4-1 and J is TRBJ2-4, with D maybe TRBD1 (5 bases). There are 17 residues in the CDR3. Per germline, CDR1 MGHRA and CDR2 YSYEKL. With 3 bases removed from V and 0 bases from J, the gap between germline ends came to 15 bases. In DNA form, the CDR3 reads TGCGCCAGCAGCCAGTCCAGGGTCCCCATAGCCAAAAACATTCAGTACTTC. This translates into CASSQSRVPIAKNIQYF.

V is TRBV6-6 and J is TRBJ2-3, with a possible D match to TRBD1 (6 bases). Germline V lookup: CDR1 MNHNY, CDR2 SVGAGI (reference sequence). This CDR3 comprises 15 residues. With 0 bases removed from V and 4 bases from J, the gap between germline ends came to 11 bases. The CDR3, as DNA: TGTGCCAGCAGTTACTCGAGGGGGTTAGCAGATACGCAGTATTTT. Translating it yields CASSYSRGLADTQYF.

The chain carries TRBV7-2 and TRBJ2-1; D is possibly TRBD2 (7 bases). The germline gives CDR1 SGHTA, CDR2 FQGNSA. Trimming stripped 4 bases from V and 0 bases from J, with 22 bases between. The CDR3 spans 19 residues. The CDR3 protein is CASSSAYPRGALSYNEQFF. The CDR3 nucleotides are TGTGCCAGCAGCTCAGCGTATCCACGGGGGGCCCTCTCCTACAATGAGCAGTTCTTC.

V is TRBV29-1 and J is TRBJ2-3; no reliable D call. Per the germline V gene, CDR1 is SQVTM and CDR2 is ANQGSEA. The CDR3 length is 13 residues. The ends were cut back, 1 base at V and 2 bases at J, with 7 bases in the middle. The CDR3 spells CSVEVIYTDTQYF. The CDR3 region has the DNA TGCAGCGTTGAAGTGATCTACACAGATACGCAGTATTTT.

In its sample, this clone was seen a few times. V and J are TRBV27 and TRBJ2-7; TRBD2 might be the D (6 bases). The V gene lost 5 bases and the J gene lost 1 base, with 18 bases spanning the gap. The CDR3 extends over 16 amino acids. The germline V gene has CDR1 MNHEY and CDR2 SMNVEV (reference sequence). CDR3 region: CASSASGAGTSYEQYF. CDR3 DNA sequence: TGTGCCAGCAGTGCTAGTGGTGCAGGGACTTCCTACGAGCAGTACTTC.

This clone was seen once. This chain connects TRBV28 to TRBJ2-1; maybe TRBD2 (6 bases). Looked up from germline, CDR1 is MDHEN and CDR2 is SYDVKM. V lost 2 bases to trimming and J lost 9 bases, with 17 bases between them. CDR3 length equals 15 residues. CDR3 region: CASSLSPDYYCEQFF. Here the CDR3 DNA reads TGTGCCAGCAGTTTAAGTCCGGACTATTACTGTGAGCAGTTCTTC.

This chain links TRBV30 with TRBJ1-2; D is undetermined. Germline assignment: CDR1 GTSNPN and CDR2 SVGIG (reference sequence). V shed 4 bases and J shed 10 bases, with 10 bases lying between them. The CDR3 covers 10 residues. The CDR3 DNA reads as TGTGCCTGGAAGCGGGGTCACTACACCTTC. It yields the protein CAWKRGHYTF.

The rearrangement uses TRBV11-2 and TRBJ2-7; TRBD2 aligns across 7 bases. V trimming: 3 bases; J trimming: 0 bases; junction bases outside the gene matches: 5. CDR1 and CDR2 from the germline V gene are SGHAT and FQNNGV. This CDR3 has 15 amino acids. CDR3 DNA sequence: TGTGCCAGCAGCTTTGGGGGGGTGAGCTCCTACGAGCAGTACTTC. It yields the protein CASSFGGVSSYEQYF.

The chain carries TRBV2 and TRBJ2-3; 14 bases fit TRBD2. The germline V gene encodes CDR1 SNHLY and CDR2 FYNNEI. The CDR3 is made up of 15 amino acids. After removal of 6 bases from V and 4 bases from J, the junction contained 3 bases not matched to a gene. CDR3 in amino acids: CASRPTSGGADTQYF. CDR3 DNA sequence: TGTGCCAGCAGACCGACTAGCGGGGGGGCAGATACGCAGTATTTT. Full variable domain (rest looked up from reference TRBV2 and TRBJ2-3): EPEVTQTPSHQVTQMGQEVILRCVPISNHLYFYWYRQILGQKVEFLVSFYNNEISEKSEIFDDQFSVERPDGSNFTLKIRSTKLEDSAMYFCASRPTSGGADTQYFGPGTRLTVL.

V gene TRBV5-6 combines with J gene TRBJ2-4, with D possibly TRBD2 on 5 matching bases. V lost 1 base, J lost 8 bases, and 16 bases lay in between. CDR3 size: 15 residues. Germline V gives CDR1 SGHDT, CDR2 YYEEEE. DNA for the CDR3: TGTGCCAGCAGCTTGTTGGATGGGGTGAGGGACATTCAGTACTTC. Its protein product is CASSLLDGVRDIQYF.

This chain links TRBV5-6 with TRBJ1-4; 9 bases line up with TRBD1. V lost 5 bases to trimming and J lost 7 bases; unmatched junction nucleotides: 6. CDR1 and CDR2 from the germline V gene are SGHDT and YYEEEE. CDR3 length: 14 amino acids. This chain's CDR3 is CASRSGTGSEKLFF. The CDR3 nucleotides are TGTGCCAGCAGGTCCGGGACAGGGTCTGAAAAACTGTTTTTT.

The chain carries TRBV5-6 and TRBJ2-7; tentative D call: TRBD1 (5 bases). Germline V gene lookup returns CDR1 SGHDT and CDR2 YYEEEE. CDR3 length: 11 residues. Trimming removed 4 bases at V and 7 bases at J, with 9 bases between. CDR3 region: CASSLKGEQYF. CDR3 DNA: TGTGCCAGCAGCCTAAAGGGGGAGCAGTACTTC.

The genes are TRBV9 and TRBJ2-2; 8 nucleotides line up with TRBD1. In germline, CDR1 is SGDLS, CDR2 YYNGEE. V lost 6 bases and J lost 0; bases outside the gene matches: 7. The CDR3 loop spans 16 amino acids. The CDR3 nucleotides read TGTGCCAGCAAAAGGGACAGGTCAGCGAACACCGGGGAGCTGTTTTTT. This translates into CASKRDRSANTGELFF. The full variable domain, completed using reference TRBV9 and TRBJ2-2, is DSGVTQTPKHLITATGQRVTLRCSPRSGDLSVYWYQQSLDQGLQFLIQYYNGEERAKGNILERFSAQQFPDLHSELNLSSLELGDSALYFCASKRDRSANTGELFFGEGSRLTVL.

This clone came up a few times. The J gene is TRBJ2-5, the V gene TRBV5-5; D is undetermined. Gene TRBJ2-7 matches the end of the DNA better, so the J call may be wrong. Germline V CDR1 and CDR2: SGHKS, YYEKEE (reference sequence). CDR3 length equals 11 residues. The CDR3 coding sequence is TGTGCCAGCAGCTTGGACTACGAGCAGTACTTC. Translated: CASSLDYEQYF.